What follows are 6 T cell receptor beta chains derived from one specimen sequenced in a study of blood T cell repertoires in COVID-19 (dated by TCRdb to the early 2020s). The library was generated by the immunoSEQ multiplex PCR assay. As stored in TCRdb, this immuneACCESS dataset retains in-frame rearrangements with V and J assigned. A fraction of the clones does not appear; measured against another copy, unresolved V genes explain less than half of the discrepancy, and the remainder lacks a known reason. The sample data list about 410,000 clones, and approximately 91% of these were observed just once. Roughly 1.5% of the sample is in the top ten clones. The sample taken for sequencing was peripheral blood. The receptors come from a woman aged 40 to 50 with COVID-19, enrolled during active disease.

The rearrangement joins TRBV19 to TRBJ1-2, with no clear D. Trimming left V 5 bases short and J 4 bases short, with 11 bases between. The CDR3 is made up of 13 amino acids. The germline V gene encodes CDR1 LNHDA and CDR2 SQIVND (reference sequence). CDR3 sequence (DNA): TGTGCCAGTAGTGACTTCCCTCCCTATGGCTACACCTTC. It is translated as CASSDFPPYGYTF.

The chain is built from TRBV12-2 and TRBJ1-5; the listed D gene, TRBD1, was not tested against the DNA. TRBV12-2 represents a pseudogene. The CDR3 consists of 19 residues. The CDR3 reads CASRRAAYPGQGRHQPQHF. DNA of the CDR3: TGTGCAAGTCGCCGAGCCGCTTACCCGGGACAGGGGCGTCATCAGCCCCAGCATTTT.

This chain connects TRBV5-6 to TRBJ1-5, with D unclear. Germline V gives CDR1 SGHDT, CDR2 YYEEEE. The V gene lost 1 base and the J gene lost 6 bases, with 14 bases spanning the gap. The CDR3 extends over 15 amino acids. CDR3 coding DNA: TGTGCCAGCAGCTTGTTTCTCGATAGTTTTCAGCCCCAGCATTTT. Its protein is CASSLFLDSFQPQHF.

This chain uses TRBV7-3 with TRBJ2-4, with 9 bases aligning to TRBD1. In germline, CDR1 is SGHTA, CDR2 FQGTGA. The CDR3 length is 14 residues. The V segment lost 5 bases and the J segment 5 bases; nucleotides outside the gene matches: 4. CDR3 sequence reads: CASSMGQGENIQYF. The CDR3 DNA reads as TGTGCCAGCAGCATGGGACAGGGTGAAAACATTCAGTACTTC.

The CDR3 DNA reads as TGTGCCAGCAGTCCACGGGGACAGCAAGAGACCCAGTACTTC. Its protein is CASSPRGQQETQYF. The chain couples TRBV27 to TRBJ2-5, with 7 positions matching TRBD1. After removal of 5 bases from V and 2 bases from J, the junction contained 5 bases not matched to a gene. The length of the CDR3 is 14 residues. Germline V gene data show CDR1 as MNHEY and CDR2 as SMNVEV (reference sequence).

V gene TRBV6-5 combines with J gene TRBJ1-5, with no clear D. Germline values: CDR1 MNHEY, CDR2 SVGAGI. V dropped 4 bases and J dropped 0 bases, with 10 bases sitting between them. This CDR3 spans 15 amino acids. The CDR3 region has the DNA TGTGCCAGCAGTTGGGCAGCACCTAGCAATCAGCCCCAGCATTTT. This translates into CASSWAAPSNQPQHF.